The clone carrying this TCR beta chain was observed a handful of times. Its antigen is undetermined. This sample was included in a study of T cell repertoires in cytomegalovirus infection. Unmatched junction bases numbered 14, after V lost 5 bases and J lost 2 bases. Germline V gives CDR1 ENHRY, CDR2 SYGVKD. The CDR3 runs 17 residues. From the reads, TCRdb called clonotypes with MiXCR, one entry per CDR3 protein. The sample records fewer than 350,000 distinct CDR3 sequences, roughly 29% being singletons. The chain employs TRBV10-3 and TRBJ2-5; 7 nucleotides match TRBD1. The TCR originated in a human donor in good health (CMV status not recorded). Some clones in this sample may be carry-over from other donors' samples. The sample consisted of cultured PBMCs, taken from culture after CMV antigen stimulation. CDR3 residues: CAISPHETGTDQETQYF. CDR3 sequence (DNA): TGTGCCATCAGTCCTCATGAGACAGGGACGGATCAAGAGACCCAGTACTTC.